These 9 T cell receptor beta chains came from one sample sequenced in a study of shared clonotypes between healthy human individuals. This table comes from immunoSEQ multiplex PCR, and its TCRdb copy is limited to in-frame clones, with some not included. The sample includes 1.5 million to 1.9 million clones, 95% to 99% of them seen just once. Input material: naive CD4+ T cells sorted from blood. Regarding subset: CD45RA+ positively selected. These receptors all come from a young man in good health.

The rearrangement links TRBV30 to TRBJ2-2; 11 bases are shared with TRBD2. The junction had 4 bases not matched to a gene; V was cut back by 6 bases and J by 1 base. The germline V gene has CDR1 GTSNPN and CDR2 SVGIG (reference sequence). This CDR3 contains 15 residues. The CDR3 spells CACTSGSGNTGELFF. Written as DNA, the CDR3 is TGTGCCTGCACTAGCGGGAGCGGGAACACCGGGGAGCTGTTTTTT. Full variable domain (outside the CDR3, taken from reference TRBV30 and TRBJ2-2): SQTIHQWPATLVQPVGSPLSLECTVEGTSNPNLYWYRQAAGRGLQLLFYSVGIGQISSEVPQNLSASRPQDRQFILSSKKLLLSDSGFYLCACTSGSGNTGELFFGEGSRLTVL.

This chain links TRBV18 with TRBJ2-1; D might be TRBD2 (6 bases). The V gene's germline CDR1 is KGHSH and CDR2 LQKENI. V gave up 3 bases and J gave up 6 bases, with 12 bases separating them. This CDR3 has 14 residues. The DNA of the CDR3 is TGTGCCAGCTCACCTCCGAGACTAGTCAATGAGCAGTTCTTC. This codes for CASSPPRLVNEQFF. Full variable domain (outside the CDR3, taken from reference TRBV18 and TRBJ2-1): NAGVMQNPRHLVRRRGQEARLRCSPMKGHSHVYWYRQLPEEGLKFMVYLQKENIIDESGMPKERFSAEFPKEGPSILRIQQVVRGDSAAYFCASSPPRLVNEQFFGPGTRLTVL.

Notes on this clone: Other DNA sequences within the sample encode an identical CDR3. V gene TRBV7-3 combines with J gene TRBJ2-1; D is unresolved. Germline V gene data show CDR1 as SGHTA and CDR2 as FQGTGA. Deletions cut 2 bases from V and 0 bases from J, with 2 bases between. The CDR3 length is 13 residues. CDR3 bases: TGTGCCAGCAGCTTAGGCTCCTACAATGAGCAGTTCTTC. Protein sequence: CASSLGSYNEQFF.

This clone showed up just once. The CDR3 sequence: CASSLTGDNEKLFF. CDR3 nucleotide sequence: TGTGCCAGCAGCTTGACAGGGGATAATGAAAAACTGTTTTTT. V and J are TRBV7-9 and TRBJ1-4; 8 nucleotides agree with TRBD1. Trimming at V came to 3 bases and at J to 4 bases, leaving 1 base not matched to a gene. Germline V lookup: CDR1 SEHNR, CDR2 FQNEAQ (reference sequence). This CDR3 contains 14 residues.

This clone was detected only once. J is TRBJ1-4 and V is TRBV28; tentatively, D is TRBD1 (6 bases). The CDR3 spans 14 residues. Germline loops: CDR1 MDHEN, CDR2 SYDVKM. Between the trimmed V and J ends, which lost 5 bases and 8 bases, there was a span of 15 bases. Here the CDR3 DNA reads TGTGCCAGCAGTCCGGGGACATGGGGCGAAAAACTGTTTTTT. Its translation: CASSPGTWGEKLFF.

The J gene is TRBJ2-5, the V gene TRBV30; 8 bases agree with TRBD2. J was trimmed by 4 bases and V by 0 bases; bases with no gene match: 10. The CDR3 has 16 residues. Germline V CDR1 and CDR2: GTSNPN, SVGIG (reference sequence). The CDR3 here is CAWSVGASGSRETQYF. CDR3 DNA: TGTGCCTGGAGTGTTGGAGCGAGCGGGAGTAGAGAGACCCAGTACTTC.

The chain employs TRBV19 and TRBJ2-7; tentative D call: TRBD1 (6 bases). Germline values: CDR1 LNHDA, CDR2 SQIVND (reference sequence). With 5 bases removed from V and 2 bases from J, the gap between germline ends came to 10 bases. The CDR3 totals 13 residues. The CDR3 coding sequence is TGTGCCAGTAGTCGGACAGCCACCTACGAGCAGTACTTC. This gives the protein CASSRTATYEQYF.

The chain joins TRBV6-6 to TRBJ2-7; 7 nucleotides match TRBD2. Germline CDR1 MNHNY, CDR2 SVGAGI (reference sequence). The CDR3 extends over 14 amino acids. V was clipped by 7 bases and J by 4 bases; unmatched bases: 10. The CDR3 DNA is TGTGCCAGCACGGTGGCTAGCGGACGATACGAGCAGTACTTC. It specifies CASTVASGRYEQYF.

The chain links TRBV6-1 to TRBJ2-7, with D perhaps matching TRBD1 or TRBD2 (5 bases each). V was shortened by 0 bases and J by 4 bases, with 16 bases between the two germline ends. The germline V gene encodes CDR1 MNHNS and CDR2 SASEGT. CDR3 length equals 16 residues. The CDR3 DNA follows: TGTGCCAGCAGTGAAGCTGTATCGGGGACCGTTTACGAGCAGTACTTC. Its protein product is CASSEAVSGTVYEQYF.